These 13 T cell receptor beta chains originate from one sample sequenced in a study of shared clonotypes between healthy human individuals. Repertoires were generated with immunoSEQ multiplex PCR, while TCRdb's copy carries only in-frame clones and drops some. The sample has about 2,200,000 clones; roughly 91% are singletons. Positively selected for CCR7, the CD45RO-negative cells used as naive CD8 cells excluded terminally differentiated effector memory CD45RA+ cells. The sample consisted of naive CD8+ T cells from PBMCs. These receptors were collected from a man between 18 and 35 years old in good health. Some clones in this sample may be carry-over from other donors' samples.

The chain couples TRBV18 to TRBJ2-1; 13 bases match TRBD2. Germline CDR1 KGHSH, CDR2 LQKENI. The CDR3 length is 15 residues. Trimming took 6 bases from V and 10 from J; bases not matched to a gene: 9. CDR3 nucleotide sequence: TGTGCCAGCTCCCTAACTAGCGGGAGGGCAAGGGAGCAGTTCTTC. Its protein product is CASSLTSGRAREQFF.

This clone appeared a single time. Distinct nucleotide sequences in the sample also encode this CDR3. This chain uses TRBV5-4 with TRBJ1-1; D is ambiguous. The V end lost 0 bases, the J end lost 7 bases, and 4 bases lay between the germline ends. The germline CDR1 and CDR2 sequences are SGHNT and YYREEE (reference sequence). The CDR3 spans 11 residues. The DNA of the CDR3 is TGTGCCAGCAGCTTGGGGGGTGAAGCTTTCTTT. Its protein is CASSLGGEAFF.

The chain is built from TRBV6-5 and TRBJ2-1; 8 nucleotides line up with TRBD2. The length of the CDR3 is 14 residues. V was pared by 6 bases and J by 2 bases, with 3 bases of the junction left unmatched. CDR1 MNHEY and CDR2 SVGAGI come from the germline V gene. For the CDR3, the DNA is TGTGCCAGCAGCTACGGGGGGGCCTACAATGAGCAGTTCTTC. Translated, it gives CASSYGGAYNEQFF.

The genes are TRBV5-6 and TRBJ2-1; D unresolved. V shed 2 bases and J shed 10 bases, with 10 bases lying between them. Germline values: CDR1 SGHDT, CDR2 YYEEEE. The CDR3 extends over 12 amino acids. The CDR3 sequence: CASSFGPPEQFF. Here the CDR3 DNA reads TGTGCCAGCAGCTTCGGGCCGCCCGAGCAGTTCTTC.

This clone turned up a few times. The chain couples TRBV28 to TRBJ2-5, with a tentative D call TRBD2 (5 bases). Germline CDR1 is MDHEN and CDR2 is SYDVKM. V lost 2 bases and J lost 1, with 11 bases in between. The CDR3 has 15 amino acids. The CDR3 protein is CASSLRLRVQETQYF. CDR3 coding DNA: TGTGCCAGCAGTTTAAGGTTGCGGGTCCAAGAGACCCAGTACTTC.

This chain uses TRBV4-1 with TRBJ2-7; the D gene is possibly TRBD1 (6 bases). Germline CDR1 and CDR2: MGHRA and YSYEKL. This CDR3 region has 16 residues. Trimming took 2 bases from V and 0 from J, leaving 14 bases between them. DNA for the CDR3: TGCGCCAGCAGCCAATTTGGGGGCCTTACCTCCTACGAGCAGTACTTC. This encodes CASSQFGGLTSYEQYF.

This chain connects TRBV2 to TRBJ2-1; unclear D gene. Germline CDR1 SNHLY, CDR2 FYNNEI. The V gene lost 3 bases and the J gene lost 0 bases, with 6 bases spanning the gap. The CDR3 has 14 amino acids. The CDR3 here is CASSDFGSYNEQFF. CDR3 DNA sequence: TGTGCCAGCAGTGATTTTGGCTCCTACAATGAGCAGTTCTTC.

The rearrangement joins TRBV6-1 to TRBJ2-7; 11 nucleotides match TRBD1. Germline V gene data show CDR1 as MNHNS and CDR2 as SASEGT. CDR3 length: 15 amino acids. Losses at the gene ends were 2 bases for V and 3 bases for J; bases not matched to a gene: 3. CDR3 sequence (DNA): TGTGCCAGCAGTGAAAGGACAGGGGGCAGCTACGAGCAGTACTTC. It encodes CASSERTGGSYEQYF.

The rearrangement uses TRBV7-9 and TRBJ2-7; D perhaps matches TRBD2 (6 bases). CDR3 length: 15 amino acids. Germline V gives CDR1 SEHNR, CDR2 FQNEAQ (reference sequence). The V gene lost 5 bases and the J gene lost 0 bases, with 14 bases spanning the gap. The CDR3 protein is CASSPLAGSSYEQYF. In DNA form, the CDR3 reads TGTGCCAGCAGCCCCCTTGCGGGGAGCTCCTACGAGCAGTACTTC.

This chain links TRBV10-1 with TRBJ2-2, with D perhaps matching TRBD2 (5 bases). This CDR3 spans 13 amino acids. Germline CDR1 is WNHNN and CDR2 is SYGVQD (reference sequence). Trimming stripped 0 bases from V and 6 bases from J, with 5 bases between. The CDR3 here is CASSESGAGELFF. The CDR3 nucleotides read TGCGCCAGCAGTGAGTCGGGAGCCGGGGAGCTGTTTTTT.

The CDR3 DNA reads TGTGCCTGGAGTGTAGATAGTGAGCCCTACTACGAGCAGTACTTC. This sequence encodes CAWSVDSEPYYEQYF. This chain uses TRBV30 with TRBJ2-7; no clear D. V was clipped by 0 bases and J by 3 bases, with 15 bases between them. Germline V CDR1 and CDR2: GTSNPN, SVGIG (reference sequence). The CDR3 runs to 15 residues.

This clone has just a few counts. This sequence joins TRBV19 and TRBJ2-2, with D possibly TRBD2 on 5 matching bases. This CDR3 spans 15 amino acids. From germline, CDR1 is LNHDA and CDR2 SQIVND (reference sequence). V was cut by 7 bases and J by 6 bases, with 18 bases left in between. The CDR3 is CASIPDRERSGELFF. The CDR3 DNA sequence: TGTGCCAGTATCCCTGACCGGGAACGTTCCGGGGAGCTGTTTTTT.

The V and J genes are TRBV5-8 and TRBJ2-2; 7 bases map to TRBD1. The CDR3 covers 18 residues. The junction had 12 bases not matched to a gene; V was cut back by 4 bases and J by 0 bases. Per germline, CDR1 SGHTS and CDR2 YDEGEE. This CDR3 reads CASSRKKGQTTNTGELFF. The CDR3 region has the DNA TGTGCCAGCAGCCGTAAAAAGGGACAGACTACGAACACCGGGGAGCTGTTTTTT.